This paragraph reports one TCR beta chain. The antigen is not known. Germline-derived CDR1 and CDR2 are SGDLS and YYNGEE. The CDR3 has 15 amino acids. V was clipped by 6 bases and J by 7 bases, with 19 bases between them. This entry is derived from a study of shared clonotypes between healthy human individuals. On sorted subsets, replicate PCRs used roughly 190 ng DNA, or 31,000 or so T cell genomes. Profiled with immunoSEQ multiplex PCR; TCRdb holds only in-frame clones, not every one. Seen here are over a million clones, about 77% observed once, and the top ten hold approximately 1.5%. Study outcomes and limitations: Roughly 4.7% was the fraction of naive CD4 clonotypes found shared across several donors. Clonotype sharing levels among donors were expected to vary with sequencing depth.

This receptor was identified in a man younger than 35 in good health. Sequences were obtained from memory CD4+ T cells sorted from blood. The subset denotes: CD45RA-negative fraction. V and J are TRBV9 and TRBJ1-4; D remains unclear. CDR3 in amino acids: CASNGGLDLREKLFF. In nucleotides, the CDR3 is TGTGCCAGCAACGGAGGGTTGGATTTGCGTGAAAAACTGTTTTTT.